This TCR beta chain is from a study of T cell repertoires in cytomegalovirus infection. The CDR3 has 13 residues. The V and J ends lost 5 bases and 4 bases respectively, with 11 bases between them. Germline lookup yields CDR1 PRHDT and CDR2 FYEKMQ (reference sequence). From the reads, TCRdb called clonotypes with MiXCR, one entry per CDR3 protein. The data contain around 69,000 distinct CDR3 sequences, 25% to 30% of them singletons. This clonotype was counted ten times or more. Its antigen is not known. The chain has TRBV13 and TRBJ1-2, with D perhaps matching TRBD1 (5 bases). The source of this sequence is a human donor in good health (CMV status not recorded). Some clones in this sample may be carry-over from other donors' samples. The material was CD8+ T cells from cultured PBMCs, obtained from culture after CMV antigen stimulation. CDR3 sequence: CASSPRGPYGYTF. The CDR3 DNA reads as TGTGCCAGCAGCCCCCGGGGACCCTATGGCTACACCTTC. The full variable domain, completed using reference TRBV13 and TRBJ1-2, is AAGVIQSPRHLIKEKRETATLKCYPIPRHDTVYWYQQGPGQDPQFLISFYEKMQSDKGSIPDRFSAQQFSDYHSELNMSSLELGDSALYFCASSPRGPYGYTFGSGTRLTVV.